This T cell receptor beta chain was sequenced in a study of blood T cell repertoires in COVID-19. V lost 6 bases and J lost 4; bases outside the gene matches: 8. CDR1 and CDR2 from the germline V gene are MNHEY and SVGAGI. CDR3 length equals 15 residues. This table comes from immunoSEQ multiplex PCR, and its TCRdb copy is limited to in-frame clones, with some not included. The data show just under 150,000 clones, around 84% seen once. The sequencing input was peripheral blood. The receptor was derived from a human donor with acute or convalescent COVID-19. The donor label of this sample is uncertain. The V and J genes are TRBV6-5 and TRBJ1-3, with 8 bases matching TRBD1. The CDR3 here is CASSPVRGPGNTIYF. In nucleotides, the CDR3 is TGTGCCAGCAGCCCGGTCAGGGGGCCGGGAAACACCATATATTTT.